This is a list of T cell receptor beta chains from one sample in a study of OX40 agonist ivuxolimab in advanced cancers. The repertoire was sequenced with immunoSEQ multiplex PCR; TCRdb's copy has only in-frame clones and lacks some. The table has approximately 92,000 clones, 90% to 97% seen once. Material: CD4+ or CD8+ T cells sorted from blood, obtained in a trial of the OX40 agonist ivuxolimab. The receptors shown here come from an adult with an advanced solid tumor such as melanoma, head and neck, liver or kidney cancer. Each CDR3 is given with its conserved first and last residue. D genes are given only for firm matches. Size is omitted from some rows. Given values are once, few, many or a class for expanded clones.

d_gene | j_gene | v_gene | abundance | len | CDR3aa | CDR3nt
TRBD2 | TRBJ2-1 | TRBV2 | NA | 15 | CASIQLAGATNEQFF | TGTGCCAGCATTCAACTAGCGGGGGCCACCAATGAGCAGTTCTTC
NA | TRBJ1-1 | TRBV5-1 | NA | 16 | CASSLISGVGFTEAFF | TGCGCCAGCAGCTTAATTTCGGGGGTTGGGTTCACTGAAGCTTTCTTT
NA | TRBJ1-6 | TRBV27 | NA | 13 | CASFKLPNSPLHF | TGTGCCAGCTTCAAATTACCCAATTCACCCCTCCACTTT
NA | TRBJ1-1 | TRBV13 | NA | 17 | CASTDITAGTKNTEAFF | TGTGCCAGCACCGACATTACCGCCGGGACAAAGAACACTGAAGCTTTCTTT
TRBD2 | TRBJ2-5 | TRBV5-4 | NA | 14 | CASSLGTSLETQYF | TGTGCCAGCAGCCTAGGGACTAGCTTAGAGACCCAGTACTTC
TRBD2 | TRBJ2-3 | TRBV27 | NA | 19 | CASSPKGLAGGPGADTQYF | TGTGCCAGCAGTCCGAAGGGACTAGCGGGAGGGCCGGGGGCAGATACGCAGTATTTT
TRBD1 | TRBJ2-7 | TRBV19 | NA | 13 | CASSNTGDYEQYF | TGTGCCAGTAGTAATACAGGGGACTACGAGCAGTACTTC
NA | TRBJ1-1 | TRBV15 | NA | 14 | CATSRVSVNTEAFF | TGTGCCACCAGCAGAGTTTCGGTGAACACTGAAGCTTTCTTT
NA | TRBJ2-1 | TRBV6-6 | NA | 13 | CASKQSPYNEQFF | TGTGCCAGTAAACAGAGCCCTTACAATGAGCAGTTCTTC
TRBD2 | TRBJ2-2 | TRBV4-3 | NA | 17 | CASSQDFAGRLAGELFF | TGCGCCAGCAGCCAAGACTTTGCCGGGAGGCTTGCCGGGGAGCTGTTTTTT
NA | TRBJ2-1 | TRBV9 | NA | 16 | CASSVGLTERVNEQFF | TGTGCCAGCAGCGTAGGTCTGACAGAGCGGGTCAATGAGCAGTTCTTC
TRBD1 | TRBJ1-4 | TRBV10-1 | NA | 11 | CARRQGDKLFF | TGCGCCAGGAGGCAGGGGGATAAACTGTTTTTT
TRBD2 | TRBJ2-1 | TRBV7-9 | NA | 19 | CASSPPGLAGGKIYNEQFF | TGTGCCAGCAGTCCTCCGGGACTAGCGGGAGGGAAAATCTACAATGAGCAGTTCTTC
TRBD2 | TRBJ2-3 | TRBV5-5 | NA | 16 | CASSLEAGVSADTQYF | TGTGCCAGCAGCTTAGAAGCGGGAGTATCGGCAGATACGCAGTATTTT
NA | TRBJ2-7 | TRBV29-1 | NA | 12 | CSVGVSSYEQYF | TGCAGCGTTGGCGTGAGCTCCTACGAGCAGTACTTC
NA | TRBJ1-6 | TRBV7-3 | once | 14 | CASSLLGGDSPLHF | TGTGCCAGCAGCCTCTTGGGGGGGGATTCACCCCTCCACTTT
NA | TRBJ2-7 | TRBV9 | NA | 15 | CASSPGVDYAYEQYF | TGTGCCAGCAGCCCCGGGGTGGACTACGCCTACGAGCAGTACTTC
TRBD1 | TRBJ2-4 | TRBV7-3 | NA | 14 | CASSSGQGGNIQYF | TGTGCCAGCAGCTCGGGACAGGGTGGAAACATTCAGTACTTC
TRBD1 | TRBJ2-7 | TRBV9 | few | 13 | CASSPGQAYEQYF | TGTGCCAGCAGTCCGGGACAGGCCTACGAGCAGTACTTC
NA | TRBJ1-2 | TRBV25-1 | NA | 13 | CASSEDRRKGYTF | TGTGCCAGCAGTGAGGACAGACGCAAAGGCTACACCTTC
TRBD1 | TRBJ1-2 | TRBV11-2 | NA | 12 | CASEGASYGYTF | TGTGCCAGCGAGGGGGCTAGCTATGGCTACACCTTC
NA | TRBJ2-3 | TRBV10-1 | NA | 15 | CASSESVSYTDTQYF | TGCGCCAGCAGTGAGTCGGTCAGCTACACAGATACGCAGTATTTT
NA | TRBJ2-5 | TRBV7-2 | NA | 15 | CASSFPSGLQETQYF | TGTGCCAGCAGCTTCCCTTCGGGACTCCAAGAGACCCAGTACTTC
TRBD1 | TRBJ2-7 | TRBV6-1 | NA | 14 | CASSEAPYRGEQYF | TGTGCCAGCAGTGAAGCCCCATACAGGGGCGAGCAGTACTTC